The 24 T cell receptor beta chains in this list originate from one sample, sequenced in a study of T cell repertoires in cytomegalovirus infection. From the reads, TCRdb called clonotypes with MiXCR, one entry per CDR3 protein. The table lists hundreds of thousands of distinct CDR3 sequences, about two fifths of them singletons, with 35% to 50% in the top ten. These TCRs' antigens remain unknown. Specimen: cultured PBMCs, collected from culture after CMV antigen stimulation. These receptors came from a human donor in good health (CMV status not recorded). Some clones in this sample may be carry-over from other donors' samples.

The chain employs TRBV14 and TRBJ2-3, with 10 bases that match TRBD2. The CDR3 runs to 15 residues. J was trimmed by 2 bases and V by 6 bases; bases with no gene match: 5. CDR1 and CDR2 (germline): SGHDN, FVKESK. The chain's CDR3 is CASSRLAGLTDTQYF. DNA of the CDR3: TGTGCCAGCAGTCGACTAGCGGGCCTCACAGATACGCAGTATTTT.

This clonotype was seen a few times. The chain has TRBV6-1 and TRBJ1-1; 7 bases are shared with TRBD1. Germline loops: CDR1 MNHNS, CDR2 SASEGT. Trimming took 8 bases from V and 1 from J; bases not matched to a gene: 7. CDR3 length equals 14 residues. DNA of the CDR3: TGTGCCAGCTCCCCGGGACAGAGGAACACTGAAGCTTTCTTT. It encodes CASSPGQRNTEAFF.

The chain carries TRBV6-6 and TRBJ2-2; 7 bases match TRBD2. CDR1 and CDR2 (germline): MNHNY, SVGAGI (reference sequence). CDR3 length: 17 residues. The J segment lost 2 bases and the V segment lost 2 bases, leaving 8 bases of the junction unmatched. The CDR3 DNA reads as TGTGCCAGCAGTTACCGTGGTAGCGGGTATAACACCGGGGAGCTGTTTTTT. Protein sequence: CASSYRGSGYNTGELFF.

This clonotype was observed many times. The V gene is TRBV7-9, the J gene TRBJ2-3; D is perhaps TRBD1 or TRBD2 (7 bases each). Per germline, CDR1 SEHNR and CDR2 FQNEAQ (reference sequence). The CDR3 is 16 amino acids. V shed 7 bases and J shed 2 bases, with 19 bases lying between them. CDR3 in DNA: TGTGCCAGCAACCGGGGGGACAGAGGAGCCACAGATACGCAGTATTTT. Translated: CASNRGDRGATDTQYF.

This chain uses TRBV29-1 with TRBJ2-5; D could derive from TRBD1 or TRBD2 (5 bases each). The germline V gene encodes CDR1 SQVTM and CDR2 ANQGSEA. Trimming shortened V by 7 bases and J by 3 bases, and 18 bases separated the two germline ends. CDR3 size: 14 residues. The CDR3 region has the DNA TGCAGCGCGGGCCGCGTGGGGGAAAAAGAGACCCAGTACTTC. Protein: CSAGRVGEKETQYF.

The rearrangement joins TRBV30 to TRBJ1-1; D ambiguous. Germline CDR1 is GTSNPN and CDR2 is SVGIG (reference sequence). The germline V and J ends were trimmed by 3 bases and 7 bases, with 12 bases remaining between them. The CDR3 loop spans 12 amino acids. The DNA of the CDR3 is TGTGCCTGGAGCGCGACGGAGAATGAAGCTTTCTTT. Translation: CAWSATENEAFF.

The DNA for the CDR3 is TGTGCCAGCAGTAGCGGGGATGTTCGGGACGAGCAGTACTTC. It encodes CASSSGDVRDEQYF. The chain couples TRBV12-3 or TRBV12-4 to TRBJ2-7; 7 bases line up with TRBD2. The V segment lost 5 bases and the J segment 5 bases; nucleotides outside the gene matches: 9. The CDR3 totals 14 residues.

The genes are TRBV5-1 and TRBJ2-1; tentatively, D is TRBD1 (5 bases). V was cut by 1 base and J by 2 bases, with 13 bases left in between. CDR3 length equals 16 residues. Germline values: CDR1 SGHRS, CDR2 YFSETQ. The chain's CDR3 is CASSLFPTDTYNEQFF. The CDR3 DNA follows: TGCGCCAGCAGCTTGTTTCCGACAGACACCTACAATGAGCAGTTCTTC. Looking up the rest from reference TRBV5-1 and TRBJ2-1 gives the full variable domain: KAGVTQTPRYLIKTRGQQVTLSCSPISGHRSVSWYQQTPGQGLQFLFEYFSETQRNKGNFPGRFSGRQFSNSRSEMNVSTLELGDSALYLCASSLFPTDTYNEQFFGPGTRLTVL.

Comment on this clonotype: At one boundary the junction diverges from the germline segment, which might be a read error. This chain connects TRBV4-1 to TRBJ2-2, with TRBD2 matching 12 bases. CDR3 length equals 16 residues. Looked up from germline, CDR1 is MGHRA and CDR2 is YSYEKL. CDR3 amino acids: CASSLAGGANTGELFF. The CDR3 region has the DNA TGTGCCAGCAGCCTAGCGGGAGGGGCGAACACCGGGGAGCTGTTTTTT.

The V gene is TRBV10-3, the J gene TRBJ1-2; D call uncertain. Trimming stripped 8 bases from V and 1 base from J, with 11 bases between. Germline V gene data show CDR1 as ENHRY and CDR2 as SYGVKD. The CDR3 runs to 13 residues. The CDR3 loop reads CAIYPNHNYGYTF. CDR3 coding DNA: TGTGCCATCTACCCAAACCATAACTATGGCTACACCTTC.

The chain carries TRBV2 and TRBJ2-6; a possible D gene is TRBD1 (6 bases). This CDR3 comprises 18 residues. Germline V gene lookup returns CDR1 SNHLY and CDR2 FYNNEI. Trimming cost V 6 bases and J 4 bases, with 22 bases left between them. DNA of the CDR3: TGTGCCAGCAGAAAGACAGGAAGCTCTGGATTCGGGGCCAACGTCCTGACTTTC. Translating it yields CASRKTGSSGFGANVLTF.

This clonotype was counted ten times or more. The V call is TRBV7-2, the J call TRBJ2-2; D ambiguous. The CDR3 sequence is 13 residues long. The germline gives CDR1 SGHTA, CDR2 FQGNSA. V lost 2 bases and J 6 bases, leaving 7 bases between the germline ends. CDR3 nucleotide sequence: TGTGCCAGCAGCTTATCAATCCCCGGGGAGCTGTTTTTT. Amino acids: CASSLSIPGELFF.

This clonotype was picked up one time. The CDR3 DNA follows: TGTGCCAGCAGTTACATGACTAGCACAGATACGCAGTATTTT. Encoded protein: CASSYMTSTDTQYF. V usage is TRBV6-5 and J usage is TRBJ2-3; D is undetermined. The V and J ends lost 2 bases and 0 bases respectively, with 6 bases between them. Germline V lookup: CDR1 MNHEY, CDR2 SVGAGI. The CDR3 is 14 residues long.

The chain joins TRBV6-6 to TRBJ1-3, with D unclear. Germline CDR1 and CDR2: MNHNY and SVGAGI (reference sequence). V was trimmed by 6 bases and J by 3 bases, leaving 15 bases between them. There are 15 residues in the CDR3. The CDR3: CASRPLGLFGNTIYF. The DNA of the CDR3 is TGTGCCAGCAGACCGTTAGGGCTTTTTGGAAACACCATATATTTT.

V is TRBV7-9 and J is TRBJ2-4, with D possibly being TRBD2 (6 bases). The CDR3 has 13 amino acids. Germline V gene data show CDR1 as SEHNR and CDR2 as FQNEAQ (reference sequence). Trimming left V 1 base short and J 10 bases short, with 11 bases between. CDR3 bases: TGTGCCAGCAGCTTAGATACTAGCCGAATTCAGTACTTC. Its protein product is CASSLDTSRIQYF. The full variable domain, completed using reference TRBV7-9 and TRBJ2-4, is DTGVSQNPRHKITKRGQNVTFRCDPISEHNRLYWYRQTLGQGPEFLTYFQNEAQLEKSRLLSDRFSAERPKGSFSTLEIQRTEQGDSAMYLCASSLDTSRIQYFGAGTRLSVL.

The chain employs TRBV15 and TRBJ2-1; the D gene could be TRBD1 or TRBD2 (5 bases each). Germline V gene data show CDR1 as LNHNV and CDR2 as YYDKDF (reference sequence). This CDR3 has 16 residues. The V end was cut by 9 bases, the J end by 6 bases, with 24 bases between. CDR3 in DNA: TGTGCCACGGCCCGGGGCCAAGGGGCTGGTGGCAATGAGCAGTTCTTC. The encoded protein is CATARGQGAGGNEQFF.

CDR3 region: CASSRKGLDTGELFF. The CDR3 DNA is TGTGCCAGCTCCCGGAAGGGACTTGACACCGGGGAGCTGTTTTTT. The V gene is TRBV2, the J gene TRBJ2-2, with D possibly matching TRBD2 (6 bases). The CDR3 loop spans 15 amino acids. Germline CDR1 SNHLY, CDR2 FYNNEI. V lost 8 bases, J lost 3 bases, and 16 bases lay in between.

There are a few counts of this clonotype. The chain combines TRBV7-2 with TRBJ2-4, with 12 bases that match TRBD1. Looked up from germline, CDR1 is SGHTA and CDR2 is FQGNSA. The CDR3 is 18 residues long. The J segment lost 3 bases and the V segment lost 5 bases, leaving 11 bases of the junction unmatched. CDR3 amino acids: CASSPGQGAGLGKNIQYF. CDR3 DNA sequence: TGTGCCAGCAGCCCGGGACAGGGGGCGGGCCTGGGCAAAAACATTCAGTACTTC.

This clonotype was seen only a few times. CDR3 DNA: TGTGCCAGCAGTTACTTCGACAGTATCGCGAACAATGAGCAGTTCTTC. This sequence encodes CASSYFDSIANNEQFF. V is TRBV6-6 and J is TRBJ2-1; D is possibly TRBD1 (5 bases). CDR1 and CDR2 (germline): MNHNY, SVGAGI (reference sequence). V lost 1 base and J lost 5, with 15 bases in between. This CDR3 has 16 residues.

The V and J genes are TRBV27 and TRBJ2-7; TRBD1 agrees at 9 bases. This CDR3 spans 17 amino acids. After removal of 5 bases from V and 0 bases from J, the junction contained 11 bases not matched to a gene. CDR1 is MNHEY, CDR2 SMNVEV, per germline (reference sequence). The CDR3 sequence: CASSPRWTGASSYEQYF. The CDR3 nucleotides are TGTGCCAGCAGTCCGCGGTGGACAGGGGCCAGCTCCTACGAGCAGTACTTC.

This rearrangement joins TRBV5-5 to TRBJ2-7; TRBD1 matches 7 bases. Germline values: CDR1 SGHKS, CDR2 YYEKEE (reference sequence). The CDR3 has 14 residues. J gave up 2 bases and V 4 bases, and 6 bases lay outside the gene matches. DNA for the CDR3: TGTGCCAGCAGCGCCGGGACAGAGACCTACGAGCAGTACTTC. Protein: CASSAGTETYEQYF.

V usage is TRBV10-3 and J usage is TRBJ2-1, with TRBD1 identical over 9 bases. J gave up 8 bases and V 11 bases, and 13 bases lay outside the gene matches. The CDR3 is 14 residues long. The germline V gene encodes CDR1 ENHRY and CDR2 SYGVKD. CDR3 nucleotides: TGTGCCTCCCGTCCGGGACAGGGAACCCATGAGCAGTTCTTC. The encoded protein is CASRPGQGTHEQFF.

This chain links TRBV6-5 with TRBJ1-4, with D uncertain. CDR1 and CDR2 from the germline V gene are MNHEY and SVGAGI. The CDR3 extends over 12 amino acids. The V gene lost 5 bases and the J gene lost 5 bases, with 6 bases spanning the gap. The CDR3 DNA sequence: TGTGCCAGCAGTCGGGCCAATGAAAAACTGTTTTTT. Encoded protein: CASSRANEKLFF.

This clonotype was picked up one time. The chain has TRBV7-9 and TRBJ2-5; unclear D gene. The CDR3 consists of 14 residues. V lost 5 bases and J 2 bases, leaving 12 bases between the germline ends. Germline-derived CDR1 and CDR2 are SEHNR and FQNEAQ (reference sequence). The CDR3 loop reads CASSPMWSQETQYF. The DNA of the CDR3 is TGTGCCAGCAGCCCTATGTGGAGTCAAGAGACCCAGTACTTC.